This TCR beta chain comes out of a study of OX40 agonist ivuxolimab in advanced cancers. Overall study context: Among those enrolled, mean age was roughly 55 years (range about 23 to 79) and 82.7% were male. The study, taken as a whole, reports: In CD8+ T cells, expanded clones were on average more numerous than in CD4+. Among patients with partial responses at 0.1-3.0 mg/kg, clonal expansion was among the lowest.

Assay used: immunoSEQ multiplex PCR; TCRdb lists only in-frame clones, some missing. This table holds about 46,000 clones, about 88% found once. Autoimmune disease history or systemic immunosuppression barred patients. CDR3 length: 13 residues. V lost 4 bases and J 11 bases, leaving 16 bases between the germline ends. The germline CDR1 and CDR2 sequences are SGHNT and YENEEA. As to this clone: What it recognizes is unknown.

V is TRBV11-3 and J is TRBJ2-3; TRBD1 is a possible D gene (6 bases). The TCR originated in an adult with an advanced solid tumor such as melanoma, head and neck, liver or kidney cancer. This sample comprised CD4+ or CD8+ T cells sorted from blood, obtained in a trial of the OX40 agonist ivuxolimab. The CDR3 protein is CASSSSGEGEQYF. CDR3 in DNA: TGTGCCAGCAGCTCAAGCGGAGAGGGGGAGCAGTATTTT.